The clone carrying this T cell receptor beta chain was observed a few times. No antigen is known for it. This record belongs to a study of T-cell reconstitution after alpha-beta-depleted transplantation in children. Study-level results: Several hundred expanded graft clones reportedly supplied alpha-beta T cells about two months after transplant. At the one-year point after transplant, T-cell counts and TCRbeta diversity were found to come mostly from T cells that had been newly produced. Diversity of TCRbeta at day 60 was high in some patients, arising from surviving recipient T cells and thymic progenitors.

The library targeted TCRbeta and was prepared with unique molecular identifiers. Each CDR3 protein is one row after TCRdb ran MiXCR on the PCR reads. The sample holds about 1,000,000 distinct CDR3 sequences, 25% to 30% seen once. CDR3 length equals 14 residues. V was pared by 7 bases and J by 1 base, with 10 bases between. The receptor's source is a boy younger than two who had a stem cell transplant for SCID, so the T cells may come from the graft donor. The chain employs TRBV12-3 or TRBV12-4 and TRBJ2-2; D is perhaps TRBD1 (5 bases). The sequences come from PBMCs, mostly from graft donor cells, collected 360 days after TCRalphabeta/CD19-depleted stem cell transplant. CDR3 loop: CASTHRRNTGELFF. The CDR3 DNA reads as TGTGCCAGCACCCACAGGCGGAACACCGGGGAGCTGTTTTTT.